The 30 T cell receptor beta chains reported below all come from one sample, sequenced in a study of blood T cell repertoires in COVID-19. Using immunoSEQ multiplex PCR, the repertoire was profiled, and TCRdb retains in-frame clones only, with some absent. Among roughly 42,000 clones listed, around three quarters were seen once. Sequencing used peripheral blood. The receptor source for this set is a woman older than 75 with acute or convalescent COVID-19.

This chain joins TRBV5-1 and TRBJ2-5; 9 bases are a match to TRBD1. V dropped 2 bases and J dropped 5; count of bases not matched to a gene: 4. The CDR3 runs to 14 residues. Germline loops: CDR1 SGHRS, CDR2 YFSETQ. DNA for the CDR3: TGCGCCAGCAGCTTACAGGGGGCTGGGGAGACCCAGTACTTC. The encoded protein is CASSLQGAGETQYF.

The chain recombines TRBV27 with TRBJ2-1; TRBD2 might be the D (7 bases). The CDR3 has 14 residues. Per the germline V gene, CDR1 is MNHEY and CDR2 is SMNVEV (reference sequence). Deletions cut 9 bases from V and 12 bases from J, with 24 bases between. CDR3 bases: TGTGCCAGTGGGGGGGGCGGGACCTTTATTGCGCAGTTCTTC. Translation: CASGGGGTFIAQFF.

The chain recombines TRBV18 with TRBJ1-5; D is perhaps TRBD1 (5 bases). Germline V gene data show CDR1 as KGHSH and CDR2 as LQKENI. The CDR3 is 15 residues long. The V gene lost 3 bases and the J gene lost 7 bases, with 16 bases spanning the gap. The CDR3 nucleotides are TGTGCCAGCTCACCGGCTCTGGGGGGGGGACAGCCCCAGCATTTT. Protein sequence: CASSPALGGGQPQHF.

The chain carries TRBV9 and TRBJ1-2; 9 positions match TRBD1. Germline V gene lookup returns CDR1 SGDLS and CDR2 YYNGEE. This CDR3 is 15 amino acids long. Trimming cost V 2 bases and J 7 bases; bases outside gene matches: 9. The CDR3 DNA follows: TGTGCCAGCAGCGTCCCGGGACAGGGAGGCCTTGGCTACACCTTC. Protein: CASSVPGQGGLGYTF.

This sequence joins TRBV10-3 and TRBJ1-4, with TRBD1 matching 8 bases. The CDR3 loop spans 16 amino acids. Germline values: CDR1 ENHRY, CDR2 SYGVKD. Unmatched junction bases numbered 6, after V lost 3 bases and J lost 3 bases. The chain's CDR3 is CAISDGQGVANEKLFF. The CDR3 DNA reads as TGTGCCATCAGTGACGGACAGGGTGTGGCTAATGAAAAACTGTTTTTT.

This clone was observed a handful of times. This chain connects TRBV6-6 to TRBJ1-2; 7 positions agree with TRBD1. J gave up 7 bases and V 4 bases, and 6 bases lay outside the gene matches. This CDR3 region has 13 residues. Germline loops: CDR1 MNHNY, CDR2 SVGAGI (reference sequence). CDR3 DNA sequence: TGTGCCAGCAGTTTCCCTGGGACAGCTGGCTACACCTTC. Translation: CASSFPGTAGYTF.

The CDR3 loop reads CASSTGGPPLSYNEQFF. CDR3 nucleotides: TGCGCCAGCAGTACGGGAGGGCCCCCCTTGTCCTACAATGAGCAGTTCTTC. The V gene is TRBV10-1, the J gene TRBJ2-1, with TRBD2 matching 8 bases. V shed 5 bases and J 1 base; nucleotides not matched to a gene: 10. The CDR3 is 17 residues long. CDR1 and CDR2 from the germline V gene are WNHNN and SYGVQD (reference sequence).

The chain couples TRBV9 to TRBJ1-5; 8 bases are shared with TRBD1. From germline, CDR1 is SGDLS and CDR2 YYNGEE. This CDR3 region has 16 residues. V shed 4 bases and J 1 base; nucleotides not matched to a gene: 7. In nucleotides, the CDR3 is TGTGCCAGCAGCCGCGGACAGGGAGGGAGCAATCAGCCCCAGCATTTT. Amino acids: CASSRGQGGSNQPQHF.

The V call is TRBV12-3 or TRBV12-4, the J call TRBJ1-1; no reliable D call. The CDR3 totals 12 residues. V was cut by 3 bases and J by 3 bases, with 5 bases left in between. Here the CDR3 reads CASSLSYTEAFF. The CDR3 DNA reads TGTGCCAGCAGTTTGTCCTACACTGAAGCTTTCTTT.

This chain uses TRBV19 with TRBJ2-2; 8 bases are shared with TRBD1. With 6 bases clipped from V and 5 bases from J, the junction kept 14 bases outside the gene matches. The CDR3 has 17 amino acids. Germline loops: CDR1 LNHDA, CDR2 SQIVND (reference sequence). The CDR3 is CASSGRTGWLVTGELFF. CDR3 bases: TGTGCCAGTAGCGGTAGGACAGGGTGGTTGGTTACCGGGGAGCTGTTTTTT.

The rearrangement uses TRBV7-2 and TRBJ2-5, with 8 bases matching TRBD2. The CDR3 length is 15 residues. Germline values: CDR1 SGHTA, CDR2 FQGNSA. V was pared by 8 bases and J by 5 bases, with 13 bases of the junction left unmatched. CDR3 DNA sequence: TGTGCCAGCCAACTTAGCGGGGCCTGGGGGGAGACCCAGTACTTC. Translation: CASQLSGAWGETQYF.

V gene TRBV6-5 combines with J gene TRBJ2-7; D call uncertain. Germline CDR1 is MNHEY and CDR2 is SVGAGI. This CDR3 is 14 amino acids long. V lost 2 bases and J lost 0, with 8 bases in between. CDR3 in amino acids: CASSYTPSSYEQYF. The CDR3 DNA sequence: TGTGCCAGCAGTTACACGCCCAGCTCCTACGAGCAGTACTTC.

This chain links TRBV19 with TRBJ2-6; D is unresolved. Looked up from germline, CDR1 is LNHDA and CDR2 is SQIVND (reference sequence). The V gene lost 6 bases and the J gene lost 0 bases, with 12 bases spanning the gap. CDR3 size: 16 residues. CDR3 nucleotides: TGTGCCAGTAGGACGGAGAGAGGCTCTGGGGCCAACGTCCTGACTTTC. Residues: CASRTERGSGANVLTF.

The gene calls are TRBV4-3 and TRBJ2-1; 11 bases line up with TRBD1. V lost 3 bases and J lost 9; bases outside the gene matches: 7. Germline CDR1 LGHNA, CDR2 YSLEER. The CDR3 has 15 residues. CDR3 region: CASSHDRTGGFEQFF. The CDR3 bases are TGCGCCAGCAGCCACGATCGGACAGGGGGCTTTGAGCAGTTCTTC.

This chain links TRBV3-1 (or the pseudogene TRBV3-2) with TRBJ2-7; 9 bases map to TRBD2. Germline CDR1 is LGHDT and CDR2 is YNNKEL (reference sequence). With 1 base clipped from V and 3 bases from J, the junction kept 4 bases outside the gene matches. The CDR3 contains 15 residues. The CDR3: CASSQGIAGVYEQYF. The CDR3 DNA is TGTGCCAGCAGCCAAGGAATAGCGGGAGTCTACGAGCAGTACTTC.

The chain is built from TRBV18 and TRBJ1-1; D is undetermined. Germline assignment: CDR1 KGHSH and CDR2 LQKENI. CDR3 length: 19 residues. V dropped 2 bases and J dropped 6 bases, with 28 bases sitting between them. The CDR3, as DNA: TGTGCCAGCTCACCAATATCTGCCCACCCCAGCGCATCGGTCCCTGAAGCTTTCTTT. This sequence encodes CASSPISAHPSASVPEAFF. The full variable domain, rest sourced from reference TRBV18 and TRBJ1-1, is NAGVMQNPRHLVRRRGQEARLRCSPMKGHSHVYWYRQLPEEGLKFMVYLQKENIIDESGMPKERFSAEFPKEGPSILRIQQVVRGDSAAYFCASSPISAHPSASVPEAFFGQGTRLTVV.

This chain connects TRBV4-3 to TRBJ2-1; 9 nucleotides line up with TRBD2. This CDR3 has 16 residues. Trimming at V came to 3 bases and at J to 3 bases, leaving 6 bases not matched to a gene. CDR1 is LGHNA and CDR2 is YSLEER in the germline V gene. The CDR3 loop is CASSQNPSGDYNEQFF. The CDR3 DNA reads TGCGCCAGCAGCCAGAACCCTAGCGGGGACTACAATGAGCAGTTCTTC.

V usage is TRBV5-4 and J usage is TRBJ2-7; 11 nucleotides align to TRBD2. The junction had 4 bases not matched to a gene; V was cut back by 1 base and J by 7 bases. This CDR3 is built from 14 residues. Germline loops: CDR1 SGHNT, CDR2 YYREEE (reference sequence). CDR3 region: CASSLLAGGREQYF. DNA of the CDR3: TGTGCCAGCAGCTTGTTAGCGGGAGGGCGAGAGCAGTACTTC.

This chain joins TRBV23-1 and TRBJ2-1; 7 bases map to TRBD1. TRBV23-1 counts as an open reading frame of uncertain function. This CDR3 has 19 residues. Losses at the gene ends were 2 bases for V and 4 bases for J; bases not matched to a gene: 17. DNA for the CDR3: TGCGCCAGCAGTCAACCTAAAAAACAGGGGCCCACACAGTACAATGAGCAGTTCTTC. Translation gives CASSQPKKQGPTQYNEQFF.

This clone showed up just a few times. The V gene is TRBV19, the J gene TRBJ1-3; D call uncertain. CDR3 size: 19 residues. V was trimmed by 5 bases and J by 0 bases, leaving 23 bases between them. Germline assignment: CDR1 LNHDA and CDR2 SQIVND (reference sequence). The CDR3 DNA follows: TGTGCCAGTAGTGCCCGGGATTCATTCTCCTATTACTCTGGAAACACCATATATTTT. Amino acid sequence: CASSARDSFSYYSGNTIYF.

This clone was seen only once. V usage is TRBV9 and J usage is TRBJ1-4; 9 bases match TRBD1. Germline V gene data show CDR1 as SGDLS and CDR2 as YYNGEE. The CDR3 covers 15 residues. V shed 3 bases and J 8 bases; nucleotides not matched to a gene: 8. The CDR3 sequence: CASSGQGGAGEKLFF. The CDR3 DNA reads as TGTGCCAGCAGCGGACAGGGGGGCGCGGGCGAAAAACTGTTTTTT.

The V and J genes are TRBV14 and TRBJ1-4; D remains ambiguous. V was clipped by 4 bases and J by 11 bases, with 11 bases between them. The CDR3 contains 12 residues. Germline assignment: CDR1 SGHDN and CDR2 FVKESK. The CDR3 bases are TGTGCCAGCAGCCCAAGTGGGCTTAAACTGTTTTTT. Translated: CASSPSGLKLFF.

The rearrangement links TRBV11-2 to TRBJ2-1; 9 nucleotides line up with TRBD1. V lost 4 bases to trimming and J lost 4 bases; unmatched junction nucleotides: 2. The germline V gene has CDR1 SGHAT and CDR2 FQNNGV. There are 14 residues in the CDR3. In nucleotides, the CDR3 is TGTGCCAGCAGCTACAGGGGGCTTTACAATGAGCAGTTCTTC. Protein product: CASSYRGLYNEQFF.

The genes are TRBV12-3 or TRBV12-4 and TRBJ2-5; no firm D call. The CDR3 runs to 12 residues. V was shortened by 8 bases and J by 4 bases, with 11 bases between the two germline ends. CDR3 sequence: CASLRSGETQYF. For the CDR3, the DNA is TGTGCCAGCTTGCGATCGGGAGAGACCCAGTACTTC.

This clone was seen repeatedly, ten times or more. The J gene is TRBJ2-7, the V gene TRBV14, with TRBD1 matching 8 bases. Germline V gene lookup returns CDR1 SGHDN and CDR2 FVKESK. V shed 1 base, J shed 4 bases, and the junction held 6 bases outside the gene matches. This CDR3 is built from 15 residues. The CDR3 here is CASSQGRDRKYEQYF. In nucleotides, the CDR3 is TGTGCCAGCAGCCAAGGCAGGGACAGGAAATACGAGCAGTACTTC.

The V and J genes are TRBV6-5 and TRBJ1-3; D is unresolved. The CDR3 extends over 16 amino acids. Deletions cut 4 bases from V and 0 bases from J, with 13 bases between. Germline loops: CDR1 MNHEY, CDR2 SVGAGI. The CDR3 region is CASSSRTFRSGNTIYF. The CDR3 bases are TGTGCCAGCAGTTCACGGACTTTCCGCTCTGGAAACACCATATATTTT.

This clone has more than one count but fewer than ten. This chain uses TRBV7-9 with TRBJ2-1; TRBD1 matches 7 bases. Trimming removed 5 bases from V and 12 bases from J; junction bases left unmatched: 13. The germline V gene encodes CDR1 SEHNR and CDR2 FQNEAQ (reference sequence). The CDR3 is made up of 14 amino acids. The chain's CDR3 is CASSTGTANTGQFF. The CDR3 DNA reads as TGTGCCAGCAGCACCGGGACAGCCAACACTGGGCAGTTCTTC.

This chain joins TRBV5-1 and TRBJ1-1, with D perhaps matching TRBD1 (5 bases). The CDR3 consists of 14 residues. V lost 0 bases, J lost 4 bases, and 10 bases lay in between. Germline values: CDR1 SGHRS, CDR2 YFSETQ. The CDR3 spells CASSLETAPTEAFF. As DNA, the CDR3 is TGCGCCAGCAGCTTGGAGACAGCCCCCACTGAAGCTTTCTTT.

This chain joins TRBV7-3 and TRBJ2-1, with D tentatively TRBD2 (5 bases). Germline CDR1 SGHTA, CDR2 FQGTGA. The length of the CDR3 is 12 residues. Between the trimmed V and J ends, which lost 1 base and 8 bases, there was a span of 6 bases. CDR3 nucleotide sequence: TGTGCCAGCAGCTTAAACGGGGATGAGCAGTTCTTC. The encoded protein is CASSLNGDEQFF.

V gene TRBV18 combines with J gene TRBJ2-7, with TRBD2 matching 9 bases. Germline V gives CDR1 KGHSH, CDR2 LQKENI. The J segment lost 3 bases and the V segment lost 0 bases, leaving 3 bases of the junction unmatched. The CDR3 runs to 15 residues. Here the CDR3 DNA reads TGTGCCAGCTCACCACCCCCTAGCGGGGTCTACGAGCAGTACTTC. Translated, it gives CASSPPPSGVYEQYF.